This T cell receptor (beta chain) was observed in a study of cytomegalovirus exposure and HLA in healthy donors. Study summary: In terms of ancestry, the Caucasian-associated cluster contained 75% to 85% of the 300 to 400 genotyped donors.

This clone was seen only a few times. What it binds is not known. Primers for the PCR totalled 60 Vbeta and 13 Jbeta. The protocol was immunoSEQ multiplex PCR, while the TCRdb copy is restricted to in-frame clones and leaves out a portion. This table holds over 110,000 clones, 70% to 80% found once. Study-wide results and caveats: Later analysis showed most CMV-associated TCR beta chains appearing HLA-restricted.

Germline-derived CDR1 and CDR2 are SGHDT and YYEEEE. The CDR3 is 15 residues long. V lost 5 bases and J lost 0; bases outside the gene matches: 5. This TCR derives from a woman younger than 30 in good health and CMV-seropositive. Sequences were obtained from PBMCs. The gene calls are TRBV5-6 and TRBJ1-1; TRBD1 matches 9 bases. CDR3 in DNA: TGTGCCAGCAGGCGGACAGGGGCTATGAACACTGAAGCTTTCTTT. The encoded protein is CASRRTGAMNTEAFF.